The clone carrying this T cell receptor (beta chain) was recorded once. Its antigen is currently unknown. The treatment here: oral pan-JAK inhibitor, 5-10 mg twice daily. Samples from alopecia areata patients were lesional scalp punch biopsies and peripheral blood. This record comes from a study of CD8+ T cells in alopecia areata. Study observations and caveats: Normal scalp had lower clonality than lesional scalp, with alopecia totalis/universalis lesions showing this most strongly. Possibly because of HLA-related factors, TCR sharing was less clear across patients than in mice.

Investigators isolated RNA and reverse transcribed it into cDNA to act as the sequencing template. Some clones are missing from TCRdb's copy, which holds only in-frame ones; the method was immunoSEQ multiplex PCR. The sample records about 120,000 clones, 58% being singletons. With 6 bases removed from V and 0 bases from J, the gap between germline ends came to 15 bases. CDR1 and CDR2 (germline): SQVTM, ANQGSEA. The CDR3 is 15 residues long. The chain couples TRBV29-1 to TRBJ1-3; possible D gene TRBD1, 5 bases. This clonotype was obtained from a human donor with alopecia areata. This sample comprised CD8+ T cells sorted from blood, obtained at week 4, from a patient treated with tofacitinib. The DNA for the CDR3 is TGCAGCGTGCGGGACCAGGAGCACTCTGGAAACACCATATATTTT. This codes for CSVRDQEHSGNTIYF.